This entry lists 6 T cell receptor beta chains sequenced from one sample in a study of Graves' ophthalmopathy and Graves' hyperthyroidism. Researchers took RNA transcripts and amplified TCR beta CDR3 regions from them. HTBI-primed first-round RT-PCR preceded second-round multiplex PCR. MiXCR, applied by TCRdb to the multiplex PCR reads, yields one record per CDR3 protein. The repertoire holds roughly 500,000 distinct CDR3 sequences, approximately 14% seen once, with 9.8% in the top ten. The source material was blood. Every receptor here comes from a woman under 40 with Graves' ophthalmopathy.

The sample holds many counts of this clonotype. The chain links TRBV7-9 to TRBJ2-7; D ambiguous. The CDR3 runs to 15 residues. Germline assignment: CDR1 SEHNR and CDR2 FQNEAQ (reference sequence). Trimming took 2 bases from V and 3 from J, leaving 14 bases between them. The CDR3, as DNA: TGTGCCAGCAGCTTAAACACGGATAAAAACTACGAGCAGTACTTC. It codes for CASSLNTDKNYEQYF.

This clonotype was recorded many times. V and J are TRBV6-5 and TRBJ2-7, with D perhaps matching TRBD2 (5 bases). V lost 4 bases to trimming and J lost 4 bases, with 11 bases between them. CDR3 size: 13 residues. CDR1 is MNHEY, CDR2 SVGAGI, per germline. The CDR3 is CASSWGVSYEQYF. In nucleotides, the CDR3 is TGTGCCAGCAGTTGGGGAGTTTCTTACGAGCAGTACTTC.

This clonotype was seen repeatedly, ten times or more. The chain has TRBV12-3 or TRBV12-4 and TRBJ2-7; TRBD1 matches 7 bases. The CDR3 length is 15 residues. V dropped 6 bases and J dropped 3; count of bases not matched to a gene: 11. The DNA of the CDR3 is TGTGCCAGCAGCCGCAGACAGGGTAACCTCTACGAGCAGTACTTC. Amino acid sequence: CASSRRQGNLYEQYF.

This chain connects TRBV11-2 to TRBJ2-3; D may match TRBD1 or TRBD2 (5 bases each). Per the germline V gene, CDR1 is SGHAT and CDR2 is FQNNGV. CDR3 length: 15 amino acids. With 0 bases removed from V and 1 base from J, the gap between germline ends came to 8 bases. CDR3 bases: TGTGCCAGCAGCTTAGATCTGGGGGGCACAGATACGCAGTATTTT. Encoded protein: CASSLDLGGTDTQYF.

This clonotype came up many times. V gene TRBV20-1 combines with J gene TRBJ2-2; 10 nucleotides line up with TRBD2. V lost 6 bases to trimming and J lost 0 bases; unmatched junction nucleotides: 7. CDR1 is DFQATT, CDR2 SNEGSKA, per germline (reference sequence). The CDR3 runs 16 residues. As DNA, the CDR3 is TGCAGTGCCACACGGACTAGCGGCCCGAACACCGGGGAGCTGTTTTTT. It codes for CSATRTSGPNTGELFF.

This clonotype was seen many times. The chain recombines TRBV20-1 with TRBJ2-7, with 7 bases lining up with TRBD2. Trimming took 0 bases from V and 2 from J; bases not matched to a gene: 7. CDR1 is DFQATT and CDR2 is SNEGSKA in the germline V gene (reference sequence). The CDR3 is 15 residues long. The CDR3 here is CSARDTAGRTYEQYF. Written as DNA, the CDR3 is TGCAGTGCTAGAGATACAGCGGGAAGAACCTACGAGCAGTACTTC.